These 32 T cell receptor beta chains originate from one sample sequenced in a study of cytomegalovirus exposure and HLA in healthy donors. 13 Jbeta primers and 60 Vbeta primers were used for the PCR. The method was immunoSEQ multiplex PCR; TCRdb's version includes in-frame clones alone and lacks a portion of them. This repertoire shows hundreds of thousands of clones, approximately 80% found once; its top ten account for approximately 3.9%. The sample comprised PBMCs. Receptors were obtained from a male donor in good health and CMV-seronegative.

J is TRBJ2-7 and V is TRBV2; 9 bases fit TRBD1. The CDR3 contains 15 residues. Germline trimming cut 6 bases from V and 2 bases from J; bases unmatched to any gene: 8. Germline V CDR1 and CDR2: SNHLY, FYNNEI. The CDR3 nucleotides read TGTGCCAGCAGATACGGGACAGGGCCCACCTACGAGCAGTACTTC. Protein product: CASRYGTGPTYEQYF.

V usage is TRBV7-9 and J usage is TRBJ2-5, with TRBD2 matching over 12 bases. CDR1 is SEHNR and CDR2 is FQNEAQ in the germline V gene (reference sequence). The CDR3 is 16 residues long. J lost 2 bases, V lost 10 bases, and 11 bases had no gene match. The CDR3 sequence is CATTGSTSGRQETQYF. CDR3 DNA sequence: TGTGCCACAACAGGGAGCACTAGCGGGAGGCAAGAGACCCAGTACTTC.

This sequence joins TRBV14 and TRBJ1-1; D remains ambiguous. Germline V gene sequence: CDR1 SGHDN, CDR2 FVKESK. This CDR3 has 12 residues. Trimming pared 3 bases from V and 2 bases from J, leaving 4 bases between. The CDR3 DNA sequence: TGTGCCAGCAGCCACCTAAACACTGAAGCTTTCTTT. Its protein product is CASSHLNTEAFF. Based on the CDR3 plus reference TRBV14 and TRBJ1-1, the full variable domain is EAGVTQFPSHSVIEKGQTVTLRCDPISGHDNLYWYRRVMGKEIKFLLHFVKESKQDESGMPNNRFLAERTGGTYSTLKVQPAELEDSGVYFCASSHLNTEAFFGQGTRLTVV.

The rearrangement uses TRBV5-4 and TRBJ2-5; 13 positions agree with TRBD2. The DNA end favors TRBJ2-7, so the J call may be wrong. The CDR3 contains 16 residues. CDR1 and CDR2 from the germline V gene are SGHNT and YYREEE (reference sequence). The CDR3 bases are TGTGCCAGCAGCCTACCGACTAGCGGGAGGTCCTACGAGCAGTACTTC. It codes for CASSLPTSGRSYEQYF.

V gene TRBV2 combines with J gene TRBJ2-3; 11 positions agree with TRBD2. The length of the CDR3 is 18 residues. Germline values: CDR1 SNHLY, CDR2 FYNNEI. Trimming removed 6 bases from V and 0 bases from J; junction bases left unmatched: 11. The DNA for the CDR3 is TGTGCCAGCAGGAGCCTGACTAGCGGGGAACAAAGCACAGATACGCAGTATTTT. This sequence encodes CASRSLTSGEQSTDTQYF.

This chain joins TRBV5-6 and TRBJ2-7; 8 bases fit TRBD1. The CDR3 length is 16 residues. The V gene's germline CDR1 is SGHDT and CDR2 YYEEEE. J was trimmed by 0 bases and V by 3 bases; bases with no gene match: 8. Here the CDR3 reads CASSWGSTGASYEQYF. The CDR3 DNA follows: TGTGCCAGCAGCTGGGGGTCGACAGGGGCCTCCTACGAGCAGTACTTC.

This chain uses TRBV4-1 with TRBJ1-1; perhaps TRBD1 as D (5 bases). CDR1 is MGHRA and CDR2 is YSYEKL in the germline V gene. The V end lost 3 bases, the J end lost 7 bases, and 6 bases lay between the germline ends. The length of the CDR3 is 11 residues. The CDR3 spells CASSHRDEAFF. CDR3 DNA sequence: TGCGCCAGCAGCCACAGGGATGAAGCTTTCTTT.

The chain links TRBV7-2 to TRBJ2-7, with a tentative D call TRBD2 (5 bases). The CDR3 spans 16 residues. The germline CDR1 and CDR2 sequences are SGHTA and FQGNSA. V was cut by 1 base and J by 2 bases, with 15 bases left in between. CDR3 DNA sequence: TGTGCCAGCAGCTTAGTAGGAAGCGGACGCCCCTACGAGCAGTACTTC. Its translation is CASSLVGSGRPYEQYF.

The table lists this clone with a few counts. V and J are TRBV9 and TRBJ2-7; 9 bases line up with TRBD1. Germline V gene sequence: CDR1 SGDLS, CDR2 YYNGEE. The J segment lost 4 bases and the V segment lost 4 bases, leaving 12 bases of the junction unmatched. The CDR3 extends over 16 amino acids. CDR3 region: CASSPSPGTGTYEQYF. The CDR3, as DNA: TGTGCCAGCAGCCCCTCTCCCGGGACAGGGACATACGAGCAGTACTTC.

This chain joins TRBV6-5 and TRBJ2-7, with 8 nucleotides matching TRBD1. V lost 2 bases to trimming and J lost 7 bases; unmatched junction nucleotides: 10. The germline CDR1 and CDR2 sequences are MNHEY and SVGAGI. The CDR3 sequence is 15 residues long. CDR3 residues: CASSYEAAGGSEQYF. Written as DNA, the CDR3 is TGTGCCAGCAGTTACGAGGCCGCAGGGGGCAGTGAGCAGTACTTC.

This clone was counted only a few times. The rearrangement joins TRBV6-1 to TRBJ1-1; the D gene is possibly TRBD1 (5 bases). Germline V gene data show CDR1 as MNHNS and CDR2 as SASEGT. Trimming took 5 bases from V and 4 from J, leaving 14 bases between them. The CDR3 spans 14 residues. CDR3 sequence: CASSTDGGGTEAFF. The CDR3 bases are TGTGCCAGCAGTACAGACGGCGGGGGCACTGAAGCTTTCTTT.

CDR3 residues: CASSPGLAGGRYEQYF. CDR3 DNA: TGTGCCAGCAGCCCGGGACTAGCGGGAGGGCGGTACGAGCAGTACTTC. The genes are TRBV7-2 and TRBJ2-7; 16 nucleotides match TRBD2. The germline gives CDR1 SGHTA, CDR2 FQGNSA. The CDR3 spans 16 residues. With 5 bases clipped from V and 4 bases from J, the junction kept 5 bases outside the gene matches.

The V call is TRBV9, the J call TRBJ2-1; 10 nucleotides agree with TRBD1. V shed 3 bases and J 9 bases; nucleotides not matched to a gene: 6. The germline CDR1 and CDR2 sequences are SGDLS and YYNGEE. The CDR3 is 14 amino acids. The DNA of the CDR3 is TGTGCCAGCAGCGGGGGCGACAGGGGGCCTGAGCAGTTCTTC. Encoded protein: CASSGGDRGPEQFF.

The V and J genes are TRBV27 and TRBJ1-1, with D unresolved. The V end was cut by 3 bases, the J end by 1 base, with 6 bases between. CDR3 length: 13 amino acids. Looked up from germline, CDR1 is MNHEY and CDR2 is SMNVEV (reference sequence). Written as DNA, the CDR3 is TGTGCCAGCAGTTTCGAGGGGAACACTGAAGCTTTCTTT. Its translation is CASSFEGNTEAFF.

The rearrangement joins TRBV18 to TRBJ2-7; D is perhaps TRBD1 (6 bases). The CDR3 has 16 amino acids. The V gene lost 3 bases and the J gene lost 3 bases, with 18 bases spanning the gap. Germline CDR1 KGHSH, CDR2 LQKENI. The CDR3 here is CASSPPRSIRGYEQYF. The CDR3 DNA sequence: TGTGCCAGCTCACCTCCGAGGAGCATCAGGGGCTACGAGCAGTACTTC.

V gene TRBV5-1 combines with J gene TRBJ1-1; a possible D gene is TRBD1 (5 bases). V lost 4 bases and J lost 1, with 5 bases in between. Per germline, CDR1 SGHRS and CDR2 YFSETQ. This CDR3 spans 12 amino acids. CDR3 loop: CASSRGNTEAFF. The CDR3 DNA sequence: TGCGCCAGCAGCAGGGGGAACACTGAAGCTTTCTTT.

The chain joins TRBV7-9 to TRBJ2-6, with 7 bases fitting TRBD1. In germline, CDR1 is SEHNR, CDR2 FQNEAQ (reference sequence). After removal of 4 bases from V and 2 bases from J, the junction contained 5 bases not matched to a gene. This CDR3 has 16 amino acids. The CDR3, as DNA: TGTGCCAGCAGCTCCGGAGACAGGGCTGGGGCCAACGTCCTGACTTTC. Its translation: CASSSGDRAGANVLTF.

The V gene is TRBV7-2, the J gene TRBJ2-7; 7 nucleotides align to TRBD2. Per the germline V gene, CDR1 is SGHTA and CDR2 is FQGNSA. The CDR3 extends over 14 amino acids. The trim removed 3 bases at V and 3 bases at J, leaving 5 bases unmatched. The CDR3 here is CASSFPSGYYEQYF. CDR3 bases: TGTGCCAGCAGCTTCCCTAGCGGCTACTACGAGCAGTACTTC.

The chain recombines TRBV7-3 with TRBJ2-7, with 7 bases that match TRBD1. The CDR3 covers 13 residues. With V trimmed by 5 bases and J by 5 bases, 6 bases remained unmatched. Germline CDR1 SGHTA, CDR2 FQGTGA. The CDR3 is CASSRDRDHEQYF. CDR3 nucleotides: TGTGCCAGCAGCAGAGACAGGGACCACGAGCAGTACTTC.

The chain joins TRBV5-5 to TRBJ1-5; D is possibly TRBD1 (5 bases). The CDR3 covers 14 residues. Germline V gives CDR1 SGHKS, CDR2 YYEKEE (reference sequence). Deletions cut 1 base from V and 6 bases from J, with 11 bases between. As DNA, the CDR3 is TGTGCCAGCAGCTTGACATTCGACAGTCAGCCCCAGCATTTT. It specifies CASSLTFDSQPQHF.

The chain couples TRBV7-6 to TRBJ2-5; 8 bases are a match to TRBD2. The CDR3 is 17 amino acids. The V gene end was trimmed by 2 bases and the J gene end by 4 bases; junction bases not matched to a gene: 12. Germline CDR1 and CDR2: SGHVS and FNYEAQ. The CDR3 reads CASSLLSVAGRAETQYF. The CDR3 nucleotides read TGTGCCAGCAGCTTACTTTCGGTAGCGGGACGAGCAGAGACCCAGTACTTC.

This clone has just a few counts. The CDR3: CASSQGGPTSNQPQHF. The CDR3, as DNA: TGTGCCAGCAGTCAGGGGGGACCCACTAGCAATCAGCCCCAGCATTTT. The V call is TRBV28, the J call TRBJ1-5, with 7 bases that match TRBD1. After removal of 5 bases from V and 0 bases from J, the junction contained 7 bases not matched to a gene. Germline values: CDR1 MDHEN, CDR2 SYDVKM. CDR3 length equals 16 residues.

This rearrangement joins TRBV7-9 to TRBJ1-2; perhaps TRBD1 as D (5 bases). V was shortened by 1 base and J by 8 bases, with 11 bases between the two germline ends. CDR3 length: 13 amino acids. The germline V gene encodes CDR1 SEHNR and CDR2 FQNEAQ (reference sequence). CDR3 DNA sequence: TGTGCCAGCAGCTTAGGGGGACTAAACGGCTACACCTTC. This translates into CASSLGGLNGYTF.

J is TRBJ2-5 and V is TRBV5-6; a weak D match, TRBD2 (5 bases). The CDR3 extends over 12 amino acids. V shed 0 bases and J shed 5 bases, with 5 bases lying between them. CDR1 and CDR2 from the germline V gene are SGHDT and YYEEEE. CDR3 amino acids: CASSLGEETQYF. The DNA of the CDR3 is TGTGCCAGCAGCTTGGGGGAGGAGACCCAGTACTTC.

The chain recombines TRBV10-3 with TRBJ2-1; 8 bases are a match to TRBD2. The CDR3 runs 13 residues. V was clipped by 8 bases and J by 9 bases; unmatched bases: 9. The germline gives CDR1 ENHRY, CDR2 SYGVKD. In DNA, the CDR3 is TGTGCCATCGGAAATAGCGGGGCAGGTGAGCAGTTCTTC. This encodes CAIGNSGAGEQFF.

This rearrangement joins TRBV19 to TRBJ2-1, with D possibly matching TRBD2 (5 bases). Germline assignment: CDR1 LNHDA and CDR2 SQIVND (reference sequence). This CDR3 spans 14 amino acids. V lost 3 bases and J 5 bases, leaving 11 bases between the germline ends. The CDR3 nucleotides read TGTGCCAGTAGTATCTTTCCCGGGAACAATGAGCAGTTCTTC. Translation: CASSIFPGNNEQFF.

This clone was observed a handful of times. In DNA form, the CDR3 reads TGTGCCAGCAGCGTAGTGAGCGGACCTAGCACAGATACGCAGTATTTT. It codes for CASSVVSGPSTDTQYF. The chain is built from TRBV9 and TRBJ2-3, with D perhaps matching TRBD2 (5 bases). CDR1 is SGDLS and CDR2 is YYNGEE in the germline V gene. Trimming left V 0 bases short and J 0 bases short, with 11 bases between. The CDR3 contains 16 residues.

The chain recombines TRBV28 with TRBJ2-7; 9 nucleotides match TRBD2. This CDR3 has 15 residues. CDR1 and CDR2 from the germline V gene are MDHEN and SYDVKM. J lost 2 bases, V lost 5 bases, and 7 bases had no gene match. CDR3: CASSGPGLAPYEQYF. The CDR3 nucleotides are TGTGCCAGCAGTGGGCCGGGACTAGCTCCCTACGAGCAGTACTTC.

The CDR3 is CASSLKTSGNQETQYF. The CDR3 DNA is TGCGCCAGCAGCTTGAAGACTAGCGGAAACCAAGAGACCCAGTACTTC. The chain employs TRBV5-1 and TRBJ2-5, with 9 nucleotides matching TRBD2. The germline V gene encodes CDR1 SGHRS and CDR2 YFSETQ. The ends lost 1 base at V and 0 bases at J; junction bases unmatched: 4. The CDR3 contains 16 residues.

CDR3 sequence (DNA): TGTGCCAGTAGTATAGCCCAGGGGTTGAAGCCCCAGCATTTT. It translates to CASSIAQGLKPQHF. This chain joins TRBV19 and TRBJ1-5, with a weak D call TRBD1 (6 bases). This CDR3 spans 14 amino acids. Per the germline V gene, CDR1 is LNHDA and CDR2 is SQIVND (reference sequence). V was shortened by 1 base and J by 8 bases, with 12 bases between the two germline ends.

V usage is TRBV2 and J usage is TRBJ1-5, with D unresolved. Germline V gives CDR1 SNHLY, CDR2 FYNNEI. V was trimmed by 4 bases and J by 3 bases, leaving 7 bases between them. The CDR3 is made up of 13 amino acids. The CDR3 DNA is TGTGCCAGCAGTGGTTACAACAATCAGCCCCAGCATTTT. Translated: CASSGYNNQPQHF.

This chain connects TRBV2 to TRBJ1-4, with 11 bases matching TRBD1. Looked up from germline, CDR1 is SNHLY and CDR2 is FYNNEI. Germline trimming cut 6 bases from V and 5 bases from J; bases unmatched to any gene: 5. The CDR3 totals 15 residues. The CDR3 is CASRHGQGANEKLFF. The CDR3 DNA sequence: TGTGCCAGCAGACATGGACAGGGGGCGAATGAAAAACTGTTTTTT.